The clone carrying this TCR beta chain came up a few times. This entry is derived from a study of T cells in Graves' hyperthyroidism and ophthalmopathy. V shed 4 bases and J 3 bases; nucleotides not matched to a gene: 10. The length of the CDR3 is 18 residues. Germline CDR1 is SEHNR and CDR2 is FQNEAQ (reference sequence). TCR beta CDR3 sequences were amplified from RNA transcripts. The HTBI primer set drove a first-round RT-PCR of the TCR CDR3. Using its own MiXCR run on the multiplex PCR reads, TCRdb lists one record per CDR3 protein. In the table there are about 380,000 distinct CDR3 sequences, 13% of which are singletons.

J is TRBJ2-5 and V is TRBV7-9, with 14 bases that match TRBD2. The origin of this receptor is a man between 25 and 39 years old with Graves' hyperthyroidism that later progressed to Graves' ophthalmopathy. The sequencing sample was made of blood. CDR3 coding DNA: TGTGCCAGCAGCTGGGGACTAGCGGGGGCTGTTCTTGAAGAGACCCAGTACTTC. Its protein is CASSWGLAGAVLEETQYF.